A selection of T cell receptor beta chains follows, all from one sample in a study of human T cells and chemical hapten exposure. TCRdb itself ran the RACE reads through MiXCR, one entry per CDR3 protein. Counted here are some 79,000 distinct CDR3 sequences, 10% to 12% occurring once; the ten biggest clones make up about 4%. The source was whole blood, collected in connection with sensitization to the hapten diphenylcyclopropenone (DPC). The receptors stem from a woman aged 45-65 years with alopecia areata. Some clones in this sample may be carry-over from other donors' samples. CDR3s include the opening cysteine and the closing phenylalanine or tryptophan. The order of the fields is D gene, V gene, clone size, J gene, CDR3 protein, CDR3 DNA. The D gene is left open where the match is weak. Expanded clones get a size class; other rows say once, few or many, or leave the size out.

.	TRBV6-5	many	TRBJ1-5	CASSYSGGDQPQHF	TGTGCCAGCAGTTACTCAGGGGGGGATCAGCCCCAGCATTTT
.	TRBV19	many	TRBJ1-5	CASSITGQQPQHF	TGTGCCAGTAGTATAACAGGGCAGCAGCCCCAGCATTTT
.	TRBV28	few	TRBJ2-1	CASRGRNEQFF	TGTGCCAGCAGAGGGCGGAATGAGCAGTTCTTC
.	TRBV5-1	few	TRBJ2-1	CASSGELAPYNEQFF	TGCGCCAGCAGTGGGGAACTAGCACCCTACAATGAGCAGTTCTTC
.	TRBV29-1	few	TRBJ2-7	CSVFERLTYEQYF	TGCAGCGTTTTCGAGCGGCTCACCTACGAGCAGTACTTC
.	TRBV29-1	few	TRBJ1-2	CSVVISNYGYTF	TGCAGCGTTGTAATCAGTAACTATGGCTACACCTTC
.	TRBV29-1	few	TRBJ1-2	CSVEPRVSWGYTF	TGCAGCGTTGAACCCCGGGTGTCGTGGGGCTACACCTTC
TRBD2	TRBV20-1	.	TRBJ2-1	CSARDRTSGRAYNEQFF	TGCAGTGCTAGAGATCGCACTAGCGGGAGAGCCTACAATGAGCAGTTCTTC
.	TRBV9	many	TRBJ2-7	CASSPQGFEQYF	TGTGCCAGCAGCCCACAGGGTTTCGAGCAGTACTTC
.	TRBV30	many	TRBJ2-2	CAWSVRSRDTGELFF	TGTGCCTGGAGTGTACGGAGCAGGGACACCGGGGAGCTGTTTTTT
.	TRBV7-3	many	TRBJ2-1	CASSLTLNEQFF	TGTGCCAGCAGCCTGACTTTAAATGAGCAGTTCTTC
.	TRBV29-1	.	TRBJ1-4	CSVGQGTIEKLFF	TGCAGCGTTGGGCAGGGCACTATTGAAAAACTGTTTTTT
.	TRBV5-1	.	TRBJ2-7	CASSLVSSFYEQYF	TGCGCCAGCAGCTTGGTATCGAGTTTCTACGAGCAGTACTTC
.	TRBV7-9	.	TRBJ2-3	CASLDQDRPDTQYF	TGTGCCAGCTTAGACCAGGACCGGCCAGATACGCAGTATTTT
.	TRBV7-2	many	TRBJ2-2	CASSLRSGSGYTGELFF	TGTGCCAGCAGCCTCAGGTCAGGTAGCGGTTACACCGGGGAGCTGTTTTTT
TRBD2	TRBV29-1	many	TRBJ2-1	CSVGLAGEAYNEQFF	TGCAGCGTTGGACTAGCGGGAGAGGCTTACAATGAGCAGTTCTTC
TRBD2	TRBV9	many	TRBJ2-1	CASSVDASGWRDEQFF	TGTGCCAGCAGCGTAGACGCTAGCGGGTGGCGGGATGAGCAGTTCTTC
.	TRBV7-8	many	TRBJ2-1	CASSLGGANEQFF	TGTGCCAGCAGCTTAGGTGGCGCCAATGAGCAGTTCTTC
.	TRBV20-1	few	TRBJ1-6	CSAREGVGGGRSPLHF	TGCAGTGCTAGAGAAGGAGTTGGAGGGGGGCGCTCACCCCTCCACTTT
.	TRBV4-2	few	TRBJ2-2	CASSQGGTVNTGELFF	TGTGCCAGCAGCCAAGGAGGGACGGTGAACACCGGGGAGCTGTTTTTT
.	TRBV5-1	.	TRBJ2-5	CASSWGRKETQYF	TGCGCCAGCAGCTGGGGTCGAAAAGAGACCCAGTACTTC
.	TRBV18	few	TRBJ2-1	CASSEGLSPYNEQFF	TGTGCCAGCTCGGAGGGGCTTTCCCCGTACAATGAGCAGTTCTTC
.	TRBV5-1	.	TRBJ2-7	CASSSGQVRGEQYF	TGCGCCAGCAGCTCCGGACAGGTCCGGGGGGAGCAGTACTTC
.	TRBV20-1	many	TRBJ2-7	CSVAQGVYEQYF	TGCAGTGTCGCACAGGGAGTCTACGAGCAGTACTTC
.	TRBV29-1	.	TRBJ2-5	CSIDSPSQETQYF	TGCAGCATAGACAGTCCCTCCCAAGAGACCCAGTACTTC
.	TRBV4-2	few	TRBJ2-3	CASSQEEGLRTDTQYF	TGTGCCAGCAGCCAAGAAGAGGGGTTACGCACAGATACGCAGTATTTT
.	TRBV20-1	few	TRBJ2-2	CSARRELGTGELFF	TGCAGTGCTAGGAGGGAGCTCGGCACCGGGGAGCTGTTTTTT
TRBD1	TRBV6-2/TRBV6-3	many	TRBJ1-5	CASRNDRGQPQHF	TGTGCCAGCAGAAACGACAGGGGCCAGCCCCAGCATTTT